This TCR beta chain was documented in a study of identical twins. cDNA molecules carried unique molecular identifiers, and template switching added a universal primer site. Via MiXCR, TCRdb re-called the 5' RACE reads, giving one row per CDR3 protein. The data hold 450,000 or so distinct CDR3 sequences, with more than 20% observed a single time. This CDR3 region has 13 residues. V lost 7 bases, J lost 8 bases, and 15 bases lay in between. The germline gives CDR1 SGHTA, CDR2 FQGNSA. This sample also belongs to another study, concerning T cells expressing NK-cell markers.

The genes are TRBV7-2 and TRBJ2-1; D is perhaps TRBD2 (6 bases). This TCR was sampled from a woman aged 18-29 years in good health. The sequenced material came from CD4+ T cells sorted from blood. The CDR3 nucleotides are TGTGCCAGCACCTGGACTATAATTGATGAGCAGTTCTTC. Amino acids: CASTWTIIDEQFF.